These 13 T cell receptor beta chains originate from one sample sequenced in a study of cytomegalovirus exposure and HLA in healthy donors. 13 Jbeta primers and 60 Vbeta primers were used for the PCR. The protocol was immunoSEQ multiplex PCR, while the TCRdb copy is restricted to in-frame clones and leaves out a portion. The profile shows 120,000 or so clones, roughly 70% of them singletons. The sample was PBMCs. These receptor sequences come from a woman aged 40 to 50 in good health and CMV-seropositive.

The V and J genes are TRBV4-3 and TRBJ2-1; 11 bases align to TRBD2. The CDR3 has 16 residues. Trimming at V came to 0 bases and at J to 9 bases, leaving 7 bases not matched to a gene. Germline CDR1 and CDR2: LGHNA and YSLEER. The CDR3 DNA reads TGCGCCAGCAGCCAAGATCCTCTAGCGGGGGGTATTGAGCAGTTCTTC. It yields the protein CASSQDPLAGGIEQFF.

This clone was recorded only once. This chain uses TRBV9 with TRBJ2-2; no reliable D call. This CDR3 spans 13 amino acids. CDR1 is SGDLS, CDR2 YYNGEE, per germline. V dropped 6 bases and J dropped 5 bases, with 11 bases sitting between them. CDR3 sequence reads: CASTLYFTGELFF. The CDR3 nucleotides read TGTGCCAGCACCCTTTACTTTACCGGGGAGCTGTTTTTT.

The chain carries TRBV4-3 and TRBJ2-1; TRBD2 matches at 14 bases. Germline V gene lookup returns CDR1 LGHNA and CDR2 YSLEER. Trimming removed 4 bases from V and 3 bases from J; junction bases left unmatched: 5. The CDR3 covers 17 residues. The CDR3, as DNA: TGCGCCAGCAGCCCGCGACTAGCGGGAGGGTACTACAATGAGCAGTTCTTC. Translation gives CASSPRLAGGYYNEQFF.

The CDR3 sequence is CASSLHSGRADTQYF. The CDR3 region has the DNA TGTGCCAGCAGTCTCCATAGCGGGAGGGCCGATACGCAGTATTTT. The chain combines TRBV28 with TRBJ2-3, with 11 bases identical to TRBD2. This CDR3 contains 15 residues. CDR1 is MDHEN and CDR2 is SYDVKM in the germline V gene. V lost 5 bases to trimming and J lost 6 bases; unmatched junction nucleotides: 7.

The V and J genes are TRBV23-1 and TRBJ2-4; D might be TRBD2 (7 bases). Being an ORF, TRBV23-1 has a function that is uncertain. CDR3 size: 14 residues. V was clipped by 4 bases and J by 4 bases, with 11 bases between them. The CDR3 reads CASSPRGAKNIQYF. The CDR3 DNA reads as TGCGCCAGCAGTCCCCGGGGGGCGAAAAACATTCAGTACTTC.

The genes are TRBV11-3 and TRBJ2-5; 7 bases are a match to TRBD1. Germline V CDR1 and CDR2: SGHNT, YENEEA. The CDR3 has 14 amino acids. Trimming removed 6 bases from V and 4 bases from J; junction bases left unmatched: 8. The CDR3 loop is CASSGGQDRETQYF. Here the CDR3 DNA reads TGTGCCAGCAGTGGAGGACAGGATCGAGAGACCCAGTACTTC.

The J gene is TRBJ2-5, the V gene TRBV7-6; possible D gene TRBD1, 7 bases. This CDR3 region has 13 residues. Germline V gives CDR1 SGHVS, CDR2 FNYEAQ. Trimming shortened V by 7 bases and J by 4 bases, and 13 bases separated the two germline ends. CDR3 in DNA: TGTGCCAGCAACGCAGGGGGAGGAGAGACCCAGTACTTC. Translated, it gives CASNAGGGETQYF.

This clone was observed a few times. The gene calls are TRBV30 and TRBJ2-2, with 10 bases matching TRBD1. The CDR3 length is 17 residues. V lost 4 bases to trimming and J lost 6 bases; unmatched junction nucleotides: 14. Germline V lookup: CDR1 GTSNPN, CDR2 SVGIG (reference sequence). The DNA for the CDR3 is TGTGCCTGGACCAGACGGGGGGGGACAGGGGAATCCGGGGAGCTGTTTTTT. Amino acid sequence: CAWTRRGGTGESGELFF.

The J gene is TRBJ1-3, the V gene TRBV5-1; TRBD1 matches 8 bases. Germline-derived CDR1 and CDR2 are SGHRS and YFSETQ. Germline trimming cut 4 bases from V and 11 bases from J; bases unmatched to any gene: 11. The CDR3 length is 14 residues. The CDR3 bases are TGCGCCAGCAGCATGGACAGGGAGTTAGGTGCCATATATTTT. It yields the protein CASSMDRELGAIYF.

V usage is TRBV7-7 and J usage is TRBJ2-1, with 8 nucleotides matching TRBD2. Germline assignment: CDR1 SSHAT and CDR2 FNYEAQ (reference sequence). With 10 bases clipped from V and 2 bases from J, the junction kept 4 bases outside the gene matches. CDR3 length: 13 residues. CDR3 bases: TGTGCCACCTCGGGGGGGCCCTACAATGAGCAGTTCTTC. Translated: CATSGGPYNEQFF.

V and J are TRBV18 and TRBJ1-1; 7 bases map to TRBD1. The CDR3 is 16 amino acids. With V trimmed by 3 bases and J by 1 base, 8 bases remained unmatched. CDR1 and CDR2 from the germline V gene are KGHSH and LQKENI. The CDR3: CASSPLSGQANTEAFF. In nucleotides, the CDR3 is TGTGCCAGCTCACCCCTGAGTGGACAGGCGAACACTGAAGCTTTCTTT.

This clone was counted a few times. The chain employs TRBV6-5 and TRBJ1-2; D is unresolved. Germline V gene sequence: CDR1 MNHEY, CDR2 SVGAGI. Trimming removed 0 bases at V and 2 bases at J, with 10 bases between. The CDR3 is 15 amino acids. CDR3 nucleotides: TGTGCCAGCAGTTACTCGTTACACAGCAACTATGGCTACACCTTC. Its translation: CASSYSLHSNYGYTF.

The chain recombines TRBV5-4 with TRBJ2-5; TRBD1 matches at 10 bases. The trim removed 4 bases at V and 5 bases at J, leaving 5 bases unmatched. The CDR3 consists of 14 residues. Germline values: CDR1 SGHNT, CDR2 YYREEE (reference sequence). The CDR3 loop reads CASSPWTGGETQYF. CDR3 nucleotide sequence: TGTGCCAGCAGCCCCTGGACAGGGGGGGAGACCCAGTACTTC.